This is a list of T cell receptor beta chains from one sample in a study of T cell responses to AZD1222 COVID-19 vaccine. Clones were read by immunoSEQ multiplex PCR, and TCRdb kept only the in-frame ones, dropping some. The sample contains 80,000 to 100,000 clones, about 90% of which appear only once. Sample: peripheral blood, taken 28 days after the second AZD1222 dose. The source of these receptors is an adult who received the AZD1222 COVID-19 vaccine. CDR3s include the opening cysteine and the closing phenylalanine or tryptophan. D genes are given only for firm matches. Clone size is stated in some rows and not others, as once, few, many or a class when expanded.

TRBV9	TRBJ2-3	TRBD2	-	CASSVGLAGGTDTQYF	TGTGCCAGCAGCGTAGGGCTAGCGGGGGGCACAGATACGCAGTATTTT
TRBV28	TRBJ1-4	-	few	CASSLSGSDEKLFF	TGTGCCAGCAGTTTAAGTGGGTCAGATGAAAAACTGTTTTTT
TRBV10-1	TRBJ2-1	TRBD2	-	CASNLPAGVPHEQFF	TGCGCCAGCAACCTTCCAGCGGGGGTGCCACATGAGCAGTTCTTC
TRBV28	TRBJ1-2	-	-	CASSQDRWGNSNYGYTF	TGTGCCAGCAGTCAGGATCGGTGGGGGAACTCTAACTATGGCTACACCTTC
TRBV19	TRBJ1-5	-	-	CASSIDLARDTPGQPQHF	TGTGCCAGTAGTATAGACCTTGCCCGGGACACTCCTGGGCAGCCCCAGCATTTT
TRBV5-6	TRBJ2-4	-	once	CASSLVNFNIQYF	TGTGCCAGCAGCTTGGTTAACTTTAACATTCAGTACTTC
TRBV6-5	TRBJ1-2	-	-	CASSYRQGFGYGYTF	TGTGCCAGCAGTTACCGGCAGGGTTTCGGCTATGGCTACACCTTC
TRBV30	TRBJ1-6	-	-	CAWRRSSNSPLHF	TGTGCCTGGAGGCGTAGTAGTAATTCACCCCTCCACTTT
TRBV9	TRBJ2-1	-	-	CASSAQDTSEQFF	TGTGCCAGCAGCGCTCAGGACACCAGTGAGCAGTTCTTC
TRBV28	TRBJ1-5	-	once	CASSEGSNQPQHF	TGTGCCAGCAGTGAGGGTAGCAATCAGCCCCAGCATTTT
TRBV7-9	TRBJ1-1	-	-	CASSLVVTSDMNTEAFF	TGTGCCAGCAGCTTAGTAGTGACCAGCGACATGAACACTGAAGCTTTCTTT
TRBV7-8	TRBJ2-3	TRBD2	-	CASSSRLAGTSTDTQYF	TGTGCCAGCAGCTCACGACTAGCGGGAACTAGCACAGATACGCAGTATTTT
TRBV4-1	TRBJ1-2	TRBD1	-	CASSQANRGYGYTF	TGCGCCAGCAGCCAAGCGAACAGGGGCTATGGCTACACCTTC
TRBV7-2	TRBJ2-5	-	-	CASSLTNLQETQYF	TGTGCCAGCAGCTTAACTAATCTACAAGAGACCCAGTACTTC
TRBV25-1	TRBJ1-2	TRBD1	-	CASSDPSTGGWGNGYTF	TGTGCCAGCAGTGACCCATCGACAGGGGGATGGGGGAATGGCTACACCTTC
TRBV5-1	TRBJ1-1	TRBD1	-	CASSSRQGARAEAFF	TGCGCCAGCAGCTCGAGACAGGGGGCGCGGGCTGAAGCTTTCTTT
TRBV18	TRBJ1-6	-	-	CASSPQGQAGYNSPLHF	TGTGCCAGCTCACCACAAGGGCAGGCCGGTTATAATTCACCCCTCCACTTT
TRBV9	TRBJ1-2	-	-	CASSVDGYGYTF	TGTGCCAGCAGCGTAGACGGCTATGGCTACACCTTC
TRBV18	TRBJ2-7	-	-	CASSPLGSGTYEQYF	TGTGCCAGCTCACCCCTGGGTAGCGGAACCTACGAGCAGTACTTC
TRBV3-1/TRBV3-2	TRBJ2-7	TRBD1	-	CASSSQGGEQYF	TGTGCCAGCAGCTCACAGGGGGGCGAGCAGTACTTC